This T cell receptor beta chain was identified during a study of CD8+CD57+ T cells in acquired aplastic anemia. Study-level background: Sorted CD4+ and CD8+ cells gave an average of 3.2 ug of DNA.

TCR beta VDJ and CDR3 profiling used genomic DNA as template. Each CDR3 protein gets one entry after TCRdb re-called the reads with MiXCR. The profile covers approximately 180,000 distinct CDR3 sequences, with around 63% appearing a single time and more than 40% taken by the ten largest. Trimming at V came to 11 bases and at J to 5 bases, leaving 18 bases not matched to a gene. Looked up from germline, CDR1 is SNHLY and CDR2 is FYNNEI. The CDR3 covers 17 residues. General study points: A set of twenty-nine CD8+ CDR3 sequences was shared between patients and controls, and these sequences appeared highly expressed in patients.

This clonotype was found many times. Its antigen is not identified. Selection for sequencing was limited to patients who had shown CD8+CD57+ cell expansion by flow cytometry. Patient blood was sampled before any therapy had been received. This sequence originates from a human donor with aplastic anemia. V and J are TRBV2 and TRBJ2-1; 10 bases fit TRBD2. Sample: sorted CD4+, CD8+, or CD8+CD57+ T cells (not recorded which) from PBMCs. The CDR3 protein is CAPTGNGIAGGDNEQFF. CDR3 nucleotide sequence: TGTGCCCCAACAGGGAACGGCATAGCGGGGGGCGACAATGAGCAGTTCTTC.